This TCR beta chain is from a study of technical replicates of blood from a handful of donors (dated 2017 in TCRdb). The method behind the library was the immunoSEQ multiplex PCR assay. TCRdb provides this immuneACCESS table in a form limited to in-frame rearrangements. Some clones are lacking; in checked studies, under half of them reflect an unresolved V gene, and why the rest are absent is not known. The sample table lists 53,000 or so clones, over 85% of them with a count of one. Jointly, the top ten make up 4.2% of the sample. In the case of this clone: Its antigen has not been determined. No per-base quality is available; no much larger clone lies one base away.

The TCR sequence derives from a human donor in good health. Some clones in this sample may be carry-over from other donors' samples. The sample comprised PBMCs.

The DNA sequence follows: TGTGCCAGCAACGGGGGACCGAAGAATTCACCCCTCCACTTT. Translated, this gives CASNGGPKNSPLHF. The chain is assembled from TRBV6-5 and TRBJ1-6; perhaps TRBD1 is the D gene, with 5 bases matching. The CDR3 covers 14 residues, taking in both the cysteine and the phenylalanine. Left in the record is the CDR3 DNA by itself, 42 bases read in frame from the first base. CDR1 MNHEY and CDR2 SVGAGI were looked up in the germline V gene. Deletion took 7 bases off V and 7 bases off J, with a span of 14 bases between the germline ends.